These 22 T cell receptor beta chains were all obtained from the same sample, sequenced in a study of cytomegalovirus exposure and HLA in healthy donors. Researchers ran the PCR with 60 Vbeta and 13 Jbeta primers. Method: immunoSEQ multiplex PCR; TCRdb's copy keeps in-frame clones and lacks some. This sample carries more than 150,000 clones, 76% of them seen once, and the ten largest clones take 1.5% to 2%. The sample consisted of PBMCs. The receptors stem from a man in his late teens or twenties in good health and CMV-seronegative.

This clone has just one count. This chain uses TRBV6-5 with TRBJ1-3; 9 bases agree with TRBD1. V was pared by 2 bases and J by 4 bases, with 3 bases of the junction left unmatched. In germline, CDR1 is MNHEY, CDR2 SVGAGI. The CDR3 totals 15 residues. The CDR3 nucleotides read TGTGCCAGCAGTTACGTCGGACAGGGGGGAAACACCATATATTTT. Translation gives CASSYVGQGGNTIYF.

The CDR3 DNA reads as TGTGCCAGCAGCTCGGCCGGGACTAGTGGGAGAGGGCAGTACTTC. Translating it yields CASSSAGTSGRGQYF. The chain carries TRBV5-5 and TRBJ2-7; 8 nucleotides align to TRBD2. The V segment lost 3 bases and the J segment 9 bases; nucleotides outside the gene matches: 14. The germline CDR1 and CDR2 sequences are SGHKS and YYEKEE (reference sequence). CDR3 length equals 15 residues. The full variable domain, completed using reference TRBV5-5 and TRBJ2-7, is DAGVTQSPTHLIKTRGQQVTLRCSPISGHKSVSWYQQVLGQGPQFIFQYYEKEERGRGNFPDRFSARQFPNYSSELNVNALLLGDSALYLCASSSAGTSGRGQYFGPGTRLTVT.

The rearrangement joins TRBV7-2 to TRBJ1-2, with 7 bases fitting TRBD1. V was clipped by 4 bases and J by 3 bases; unmatched bases: 8. The CDR3 covers 15 residues. The V gene's germline CDR1 is SGHTA and CDR2 FQGNSA. CDR3 sequence (DNA): TGTGCCAGCAGCTCGCGGACAGGTGCCGACTATGGCTACACCTTC. Its translation: CASSSRTGADYGYTF.

The chain links TRBV9 to TRBJ2-7, with 10 bases matching TRBD2. The germline CDR1 and CDR2 sequences are SGDLS and YYNGEE. The trim removed 4 bases at V and 1 base at J, leaving 8 bases unmatched. The CDR3 spans 16 residues. CDR3 residues: CASSPSSSGGSYEQYF. CDR3 nucleotide sequence: TGTGCCAGCAGCCCCAGCTCTAGCGGGGGATCCTACGAGCAGTACTTC.

The sample holds one count of this clone. The rearrangement uses TRBV9 and TRBJ2-2; TRBD1 matches 10 bases. The V gene end was trimmed by 5 bases and the J gene end by 3 bases; junction bases not matched to a gene: 1. The CDR3 length is 14 residues. Germline V gene lookup returns CDR1 SGDLS and CDR2 YYNGEE. CDR3 in amino acids: CASSGQGDTGELFF. The CDR3 DNA is TGTGCCAGCAGTGGACAGGGGGACACCGGGGAGCTGTTTTTT.

The gene calls are TRBV5-4 and TRBJ2-5; TRBD2 aligns across 15 bases. The CDR3 extends over 16 amino acids. Germline CDR1 reads SGHNT; CDR2 reads YYREEE (reference sequence). The J segment lost 4 bases and the V segment lost 4 bases, leaving 5 bases of the junction unmatched. The CDR3 region has the DNA TGTGCCAGCAGCCCAGGACTAGCGGGAGGGGTAGAGACCCAGTACTTC. Amino acid sequence: CASSPGLAGGVETQYF.

This clone was counted a single time. The gene calls are TRBV7-9 and TRBJ2-1; TRBD2 aligns across 11 bases. The CDR3 spans 16 residues. Looked up from germline, CDR1 is SEHNR and CDR2 is FQNEAQ (reference sequence). Germline trimming cut 6 bases from V and 2 bases from J; bases unmatched to any gene: 6. CDR3 region: CASSPLAGGPYNEQFF. The CDR3 bases are TGTGCCAGCAGTCCCCTAGCGGGAGGTCCCTACAATGAGCAGTTCTTC.

The rearrangement uses TRBV18 and TRBJ1-2; D unresolved. CDR1 and CDR2 (germline): KGHSH, LQKENI. Trimming pared 1 base from V and 6 bases from J, leaving 15 bases between. The CDR3 totals 15 residues. The CDR3 DNA follows: TGTGCCAGCTCACCACTCGGCGGCGGTCCAGATGGCTACACCTTC. It codes for CASSPLGGGPDGYTF.

The chain combines TRBV7-9 with TRBJ1-2; 12 bases match TRBD1. The CDR3 contains 18 residues. V trimming: 5 bases; J trimming: 4 bases; junction bases outside the gene matches: 14. Germline-derived CDR1 and CDR2 are SEHNR and FQNEAQ (reference sequence). The CDR3 loop is CASSLSLGAGQGAYGYTF. The DNA of the CDR3 is TGTGCCAGCAGCCTATCGCTAGGGGCGGGACAGGGGGCCTATGGCTACACCTTC.

Only one count was recorded for this clone. The gene calls are TRBV2 and TRBJ2-2, with a weak D call TRBD2 (6 bases). CDR1 and CDR2 (germline): SNHLY, FYNNEI. Trimming removed 0 bases at V and 3 bases at J, with 14 bases between. The CDR3 has 17 amino acids. The CDR3 nucleotides are TGTGCCAGCAGTGAAGCCCGGGACTTTCGCGACACCGGGGAGCTGTTTTTT. Protein: CASSEARDFRDTGELFF.

The genes are TRBV28 and TRBJ1-2, with 11 bases lining up with TRBD1. Germline V gene lookup returns CDR1 MDHEN and CDR2 SYDVKM. This CDR3 spans 13 amino acids. V dropped 6 bases and J dropped 5; count of bases not matched to a gene: 2. The CDR3 region is CASRGQGGYGYTF. CDR3 DNA sequence: TGTGCCAGCAGGGGACAGGGGGGATATGGCTACACCTTC.

Notes on this clone: Other DNA variants within this sample encode the same CDR3. The rearrangement links TRBV18 to TRBJ1-2; 8 bases agree with TRBD1. There are 13 residues in the CDR3. Trimming took 3 bases from V and 5 from J; bases not matched to a gene: 2. Germline loops: CDR1 KGHSH, CDR2 LQKENI. This CDR3 reads CASSPGQDYGYTF. CDR3 in DNA: TGTGCCAGCTCACCGGGACAGGATTATGGCTACACCTTC.

This clone appeared a single time. This chain joins TRBV7-9 and TRBJ1-3; tentative D call: TRBD1 (6 bases). Between the trimmed V and J ends, which lost 1 base and 2 bases, there was a span of 12 bases. CDR1 SEHNR and CDR2 FQNEAQ come from the germline V gene (reference sequence). The CDR3 loop spans 16 amino acids. For the CDR3, the DNA is TGTGCCAGCAGCTTAGTAGGGGGGGCGCCTGGAAACACCATATATTTT. It codes for CASSLVGGAPGNTIYF.

The chain employs TRBV5-1 and TRBJ1-1, with 7 bases fitting TRBD1. CDR3 length: 14 amino acids. V dropped 0 bases and J dropped 8; count of bases not matched to a gene: 7. Germline-derived CDR1 and CDR2 are SGHRS and YFSETQ. CDR3 loop: CASSLEDRPSEAFF. Here the CDR3 DNA reads TGCGCCAGCAGCTTGGAGGACAGGCCCTCCGAAGCTTTCTTT.

The chain joins TRBV5-6 to TRBJ2-2; D gene uncertain. The germline V gene has CDR1 SGHDT and CDR2 YYEEEE. The CDR3 extends over 14 amino acids. Trimming cost V 1 base and J 6 bases, with 10 bases left between them. CDR3 residues: CASSLNSYPGELFF. Written as DNA, the CDR3 is TGTGCCAGCAGCTTGAATTCGTATCCCGGGGAGCTGTTTTTT. The whole variable domain, remainder taken from reference TRBV5-6 and TRBJ2-2, is DAGVTQSPTHLIKTRGQQVTLRCSPKSGHDTVSWYQQALGQGPQFIFQYYEEEERQRGNFPDRFSGHQFPNYSSELNVNALLLGDSALYLCASSLNSYPGELFFGEGSRLTVL.

This chain connects TRBV28 to TRBJ2-5; no clear D gene. The DNA end is more similar to TRBJ2-7, so the J call may be wrong. Germline V CDR1 and CDR2: MDHEN, SYDVKM. The CDR3 spans 11 residues. CDR3 DNA sequence: TGTGCCAGCAGTGTACAGTACGAGCAGTACTTC. Residues: CASSVQYEQYF.

This rearrangement joins TRBV7-9 to TRBJ2-7; D perhaps matches TRBD2 (5 bases). The CDR3 has 15 amino acids. Trimming took 5 bases from V and 1 from J, leaving 15 bases between them. CDR1 and CDR2 (germline): SEHNR, FQNEAQ (reference sequence). The CDR3 loop reads CASSREGKKSYEQYF. In DNA form, the CDR3 reads TGTGCCAGCAGCCGGGAAGGGAAGAAGTCCTACGAGCAGTACTTC.

The rearrangement joins TRBV15 to TRBJ2-1; 9 nucleotides align to TRBD1. V was pared by 5 bases and J by 4 bases, with 6 bases of the junction left unmatched. Germline V lookup: CDR1 LNHNV, CDR2 YYDKDF (reference sequence). The CDR3 totals 15 residues. The CDR3: CATSPGQGTYNEQFF. The CDR3 DNA reads as TGTGCCACCAGCCCTGGACAGGGGACTTACAATGAGCAGTTCTTC.

The rearrangement joins TRBV30 to TRBJ1-1; D is uncertain. The CDR3 is made up of 13 amino acids. Germline lookup yields CDR1 GTSNPN and CDR2 SVGIG (reference sequence). Trimming stripped 0 bases from V and 4 bases from J, with 9 bases between. CDR3 bases: TGTGCCTGGAGTGTCCGAGAGGGCACTGAAGCTTTCTTT. Its translation is CAWSVREGTEAFF.

The genes are TRBV28 and TRBJ2-7; D uncertain. This CDR3 region has 12 residues. Germline CDR1 reads MDHEN; CDR2 reads SYDVKM. V was clipped by 5 bases and J by 3 bases, with 8 bases between them. CDR3 sequence: CASSPSYYEQYF. CDR3 bases: TGTGCCAGCAGTCCCTCTTACTACGAGCAGTACTTC.

The rearrangement links TRBV7-9 to TRBJ1-5, with D unclear. CDR1 SEHNR and CDR2 FQNEAQ come from the germline V gene (reference sequence). V was clipped by 1 base and J by 11 bases, with 12 bases between them. The CDR3 totals 13 residues. DNA of the CDR3: TGTGCCAGCAGCTTAGATTCGGCGGGGTCCCAGCATTTT. Translation: CASSLDSAGSQHF.

This chain uses TRBV18 with TRBJ2-1, with D possibly being TRBD1 (5 bases). The CDR3 length is 13 residues. Germline CDR1 and CDR2: KGHSH and LQKENI. V was cut by 8 bases and J by 3 bases, with 11 bases left in between. This CDR3 reads CASAQTGYNEQFF. CDR3 DNA sequence: TGTGCCAGCGCCCAAACAGGCTACAATGAGCAGTTCTTC.